This TCR beta chain comes out of a study of blood T cell repertoires in COVID-19. The germline gives CDR1 SNHLY, CDR2 FYNNEI. This CDR3 has 15 residues. V dropped 7 bases and J dropped 0; count of bases not matched to a gene: 3. Method: immunoSEQ multiplex PCR; TCRdb's copy keeps in-frame clones and lacks some. This table has fewer than 350,000 clones, under 95% appearing once. The rearrangement uses TRBV2 and TRBJ1-6; 7 bases fit TRBD1. This TCR came from a woman between 40 and 55 years old with acute COVID-19. The sequenced material came from PBMCs or T cells enriched from blood (not recorded which). The CDR3 loop reads CASTTGVSYNSPLHF. In nucleotides, the CDR3 is TGTGCCAGCACCACAGGGGTCTCCTATAATTCACCCCTCCACTTT.